This T cell receptor (beta chain) originates from a study of T cells in Graves' hyperthyroidism and ophthalmopathy. Over 18 months, lack of ophthalmopathy progression marked Graves' hyperthyroidism as stable. In patients aged 18 to 65, hyperthyroidism was newly diagnosed, with duration under 2 months. RNA transcripts served as the template for amplifying TCR beta CDR3 regions. The TCR CDR3 first-round RT-PCR relied on the HTBI primer set. TCRdb reanalysed the multiplex PCR reads using MiXCR and keeps one entry per CDR3 protein. The table includes 650,000 to 750,000 distinct CDR3 sequences, about 15% detected once. This CDR3 comprises 14 residues. Germline V gene sequence: CDR1 PRHDT, CDR2 FYEKMQ (reference sequence). V was clipped by 5 bases and J by 10 bases; unmatched bases: 8.

The TCR sequence derives from a woman aged 18 to 35 with Graves' hyperthyroidism. The V call is TRBV13, the J call TRBJ2-1, with 10 bases fitting TRBD2. Sequences were obtained from blood. CDR3 protein: CASSPSSGGREQFF. The CDR3 coding sequence is TGTGCCAGCAGCCCATCTAGCGGGGGCCGCGAGCAGTTCTTC.